This T cell receptor (beta chain) was observed in a study of PD-L1 blockade in urothelial cancer. Study information: Each blood sample yielded a median of about 140,000 T cells.

Time point reported: peripheral blood 6 weeks after treatment start. This table comes from immunoSEQ multiplex PCR, and its TCRdb copy is limited to in-frame clones, with some not included. The sample lists 95,000 to 150,000 clones, roughly 86% occurring once. This CDR3 spans 15 amino acids. From germline, CDR1 is MDHEN and CDR2 SYDVKM. The V and J ends lost 5 bases and 0 bases, in that order; junction bases with no gene match: 4. The starting material was PBMCs, obtained around atezolizumab (anti-PD-L1) treatment. This chain links TRBV28 with TRBJ2-7; 10 bases fit TRBD2. This receptor was identified in a man in his forties or fifties with urothelial cancer. The CDR3 DNA sequence: TGTGCCAGCAGTAGTAGCGGGAGGAGCTCCTACGAGCAGTACTTC. This encodes CASSSSGRSSYEQYF.